This T cell receptor (beta chain) derives from a study of cytomegalovirus exposure and HLA in healthy donors. Donors sampled were nominally healthy, though unrecorded immune exposures were likely. PCR amplification relied on 60 Vbeta primers (plus 13 Jbeta primers). Using immunoSEQ multiplex PCR, the repertoire was profiled, and TCRdb retains in-frame clones only, with some absent. This table holds 100,000 or so clones, about 13% found once. Germline CDR1 is SEHNR and CDR2 is FQNEAQ (reference sequence). The ends lost 5 bases at V and 7 bases at J; junction bases unmatched: 6. This CDR3 has 14 amino acids. Study-wide results and limits: Later work found that TCR association rates differed between HLA loci; DRB1 had the most and HLA-C the fewest. According to the study, 160 or so TCR beta chains were cytomegalovirus-associated. In vitro assays verified that three CMV-associated chains recognized CMV antigens specifically.

Regarding this clone: Antigen specificity is unknown.

The source is a man between 40 and 49 years old in good health and CMV-seropositive. Sequencing used PBMCs. The chain employs TRBV7-9 and TRBJ1-4, with 8 bases identical to TRBD1. CDR3 residues: CASSRGQASEKLFF. In DNA form, the CDR3 reads TGTGCCAGCAGCCGGGGACAGGCGAGTGAAAAACTGTTTTTT.